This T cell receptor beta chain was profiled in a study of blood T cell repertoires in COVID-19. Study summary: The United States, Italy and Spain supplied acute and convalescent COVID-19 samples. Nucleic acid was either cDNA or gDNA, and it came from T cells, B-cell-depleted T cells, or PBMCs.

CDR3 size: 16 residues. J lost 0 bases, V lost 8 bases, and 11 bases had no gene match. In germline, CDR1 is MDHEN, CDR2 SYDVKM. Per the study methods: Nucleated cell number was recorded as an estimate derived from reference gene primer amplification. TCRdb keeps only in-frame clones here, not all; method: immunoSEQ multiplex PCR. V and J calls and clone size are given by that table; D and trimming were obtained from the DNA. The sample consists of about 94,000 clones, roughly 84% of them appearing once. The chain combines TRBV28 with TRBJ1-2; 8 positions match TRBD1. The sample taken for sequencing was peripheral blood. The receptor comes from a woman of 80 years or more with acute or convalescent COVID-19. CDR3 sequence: CASYGGQVEANYGYTF. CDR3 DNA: TGTGCCAGCTACGGGGGACAGGTGGAAGCTAACTATGGCTACACCTTC.